This record concerns one T cell receptor beta chain sequence. Antigen unknown. Generated by immunoSEQ multiplex PCR, the TCRdb table keeps only in-frame clones and is missing some. The table records approximately 120,000 clones, about 87% of them present only once. This entry is derived from a study of T cell responses to AZD1222 COVID-19 vaccine. Study-level information: It was second doses at about 4 or about 12 weeks that were pooled.

V was clipped by 5 bases and J by 0 bases, with 16 bases between them. The CDR3 contains 17 residues. Germline-derived CDR1 and CDR2 are SGHVS and FQNEAQ. Points from the study as a whole: Spike-specific TCR depth and breadth grew after two AZD1222 doses. Clonal diversity was possibly underestimated, and the donors were mostly white British, with more females. Only a handful of AZD1222 recipients tested seropositive at baseline.

The receptor's source is an adult in good health. The chain is built from TRBV7-8 and TRBJ1-4, with D maybe TRBD1 (6 bases). The sample in question was peripheral blood, obtained on day 0 of AZD1222 vaccination. The DNA for the CDR3 is TGTGCCAGCAGCGTCCGACAGGCCATCGCAACTAATGAAAAACTGTTTTTT. Its protein is CASSVRQAIATNEKLFF.